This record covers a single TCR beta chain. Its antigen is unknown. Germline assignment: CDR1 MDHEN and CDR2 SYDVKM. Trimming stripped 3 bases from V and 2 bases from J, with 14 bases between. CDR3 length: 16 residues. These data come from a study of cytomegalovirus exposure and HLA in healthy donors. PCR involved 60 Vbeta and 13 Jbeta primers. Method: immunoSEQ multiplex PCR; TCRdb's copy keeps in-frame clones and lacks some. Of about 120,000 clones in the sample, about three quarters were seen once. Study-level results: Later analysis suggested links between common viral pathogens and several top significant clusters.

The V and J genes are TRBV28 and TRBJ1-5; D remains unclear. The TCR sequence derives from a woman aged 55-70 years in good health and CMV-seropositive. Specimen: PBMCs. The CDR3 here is CASSFMTLRGNQPQHF. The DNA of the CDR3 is TGTGCCAGCAGTTTCATGACCCTACGGGGCAATCAGCCCCAGCATTTT.